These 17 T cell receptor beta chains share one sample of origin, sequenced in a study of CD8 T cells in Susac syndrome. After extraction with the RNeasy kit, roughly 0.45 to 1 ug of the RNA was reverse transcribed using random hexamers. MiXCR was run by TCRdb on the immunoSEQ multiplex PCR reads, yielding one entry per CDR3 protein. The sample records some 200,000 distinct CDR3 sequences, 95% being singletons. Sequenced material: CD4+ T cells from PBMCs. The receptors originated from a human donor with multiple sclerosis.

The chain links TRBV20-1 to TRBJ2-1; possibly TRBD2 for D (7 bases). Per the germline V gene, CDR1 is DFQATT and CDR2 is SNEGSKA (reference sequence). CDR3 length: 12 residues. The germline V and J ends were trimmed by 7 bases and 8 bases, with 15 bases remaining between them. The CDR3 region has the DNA TGCAGTGTTGGGGGGGCATCTGATGAGCAGTTCTTC. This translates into CSVGGASDEQFF.

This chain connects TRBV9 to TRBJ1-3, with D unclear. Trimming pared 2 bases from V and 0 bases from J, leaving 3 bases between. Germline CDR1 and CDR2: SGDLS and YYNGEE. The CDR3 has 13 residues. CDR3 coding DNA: TGTGCCAGCAGCGTCCCCTCTGGAAACACCATATATTTT. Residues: CASSVPSGNTIYF. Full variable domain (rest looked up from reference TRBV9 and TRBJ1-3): DSGVTQTPKHLITATGQRVTLRCSPRSGDLSVYWYQQSLDQGLQFLIQYYNGEERAKGNILERFSAQQFPDLHSELNLSSLELGDSALYFCASSVPSGNTIYFGEGSWLTVV.

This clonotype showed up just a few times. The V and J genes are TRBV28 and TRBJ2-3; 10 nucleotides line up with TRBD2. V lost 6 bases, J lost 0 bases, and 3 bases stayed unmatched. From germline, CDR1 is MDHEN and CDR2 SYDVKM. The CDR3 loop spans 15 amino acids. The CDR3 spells CASSLAGDSTDTQYF. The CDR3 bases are TGTGCCAGCAGCCTAGCGGGAGACAGCACAGATACGCAGTATTTT.

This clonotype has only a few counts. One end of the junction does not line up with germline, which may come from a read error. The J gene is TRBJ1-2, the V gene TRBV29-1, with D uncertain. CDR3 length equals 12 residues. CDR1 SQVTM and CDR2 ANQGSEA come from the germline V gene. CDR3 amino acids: CSVVSSIYGYTF. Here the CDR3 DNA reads TGTAGCGTTGTCAGCTCAATCTACGGCTACACCTTC.

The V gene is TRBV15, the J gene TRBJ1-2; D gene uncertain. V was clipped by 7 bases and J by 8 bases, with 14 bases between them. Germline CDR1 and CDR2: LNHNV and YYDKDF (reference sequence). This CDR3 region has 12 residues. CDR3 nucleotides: TGTGCCACCACCGCGAATTCGGGAGGCTACACCTTC. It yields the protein CATTANSGGYTF.

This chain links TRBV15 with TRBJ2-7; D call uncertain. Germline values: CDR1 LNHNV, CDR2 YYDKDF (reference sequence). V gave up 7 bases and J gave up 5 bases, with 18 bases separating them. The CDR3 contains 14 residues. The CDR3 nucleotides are TGTGCCACCACCGAGCACAACCGCCTCGACGAGCAGTACTTC. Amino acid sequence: CATTEHNRLDEQYF.

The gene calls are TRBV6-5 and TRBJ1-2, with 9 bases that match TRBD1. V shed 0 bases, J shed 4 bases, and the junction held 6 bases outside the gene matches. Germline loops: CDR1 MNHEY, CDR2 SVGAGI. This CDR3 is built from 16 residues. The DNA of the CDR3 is TGTGCCAGCAGTTACTCGGGGGGACAGGGTGGCTATGGCTACACCTTC. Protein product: CASSYSGGQGGYGYTF.

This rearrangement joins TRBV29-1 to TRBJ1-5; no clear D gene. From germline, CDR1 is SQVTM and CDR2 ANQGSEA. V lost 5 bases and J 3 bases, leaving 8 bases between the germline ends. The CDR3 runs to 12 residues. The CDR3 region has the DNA TGCAGCGTTATCGGGAACAATCAGCCCCAGCATTTT. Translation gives CSVIGNNQPQHF.

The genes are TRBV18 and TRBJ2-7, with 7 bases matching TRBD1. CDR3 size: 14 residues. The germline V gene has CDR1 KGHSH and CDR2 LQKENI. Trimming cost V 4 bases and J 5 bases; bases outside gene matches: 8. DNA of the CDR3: TGTGCCAGCTCACGCCGACAGGGTTCCGACGAGCAGTACTTC. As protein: CASSRRQGSDEQYF.

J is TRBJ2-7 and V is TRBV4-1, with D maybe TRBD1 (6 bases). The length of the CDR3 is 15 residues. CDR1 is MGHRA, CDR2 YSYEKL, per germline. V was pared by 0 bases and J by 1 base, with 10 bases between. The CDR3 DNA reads TGCGCCAGCAGCCAAGATTCGGACAGATCCTACGAGCAGTACTTC. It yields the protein CASSQDSDRSYEQYF.

The CDR3 DNA follows: TGTGCCTGGAGTGTACGACTAGCCGACGAGCAGTACTTC. It translates to CAWSVRLADEQYF. The gene calls are TRBV30 and TRBJ2-7; 7 bases agree with TRBD2. Germline V gene data show CDR1 as GTSNPN and CDR2 as SVGIG (reference sequence). V lost 0 bases to trimming and J lost 5 bases; unmatched junction nucleotides: 4. The CDR3 runs to 13 residues.

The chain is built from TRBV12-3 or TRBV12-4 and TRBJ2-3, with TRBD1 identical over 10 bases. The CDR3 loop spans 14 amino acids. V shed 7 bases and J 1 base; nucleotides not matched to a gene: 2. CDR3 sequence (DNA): TGTGCCAGCACCGGGACAGGGGGCACAGATACGCAGTATTTT. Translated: CASTGTGGTDTQYF.

The CDR3 sequence is CASTLRTGTSYEQYF. The CDR3 DNA reads TGTGCCAGCACCCTAAGGACAGGGACGTCCTACGAGCAGTACTTC. The chain carries TRBV2 and TRBJ2-7; 8 bases line up with TRBD1. Germline CDR1 is SNHLY and CDR2 is FYNNEI. The V segment lost 7 bases and the J segment 1 base; nucleotides outside the gene matches: 9. This CDR3 contains 15 residues.

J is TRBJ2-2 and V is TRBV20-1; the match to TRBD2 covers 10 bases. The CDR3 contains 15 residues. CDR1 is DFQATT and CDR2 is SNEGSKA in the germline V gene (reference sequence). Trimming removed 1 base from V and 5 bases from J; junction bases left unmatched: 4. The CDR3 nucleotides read TGCAGTGCTAGAGCGGGACTAGCGAGGACCGGGGAGCTGTTTTTT. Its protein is CSARAGLARTGELFF.

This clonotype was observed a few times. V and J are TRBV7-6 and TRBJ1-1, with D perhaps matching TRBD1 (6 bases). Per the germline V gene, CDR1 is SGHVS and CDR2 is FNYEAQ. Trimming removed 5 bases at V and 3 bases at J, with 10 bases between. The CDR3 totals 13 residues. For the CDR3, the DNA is TGTGCCAGCAGCGCCCAGGGGTACACTGAAGCTTTCTTT. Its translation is CASSAQGYTEAFF.

CDR3 residues: CASSLDWGHTEAFF. Written as DNA, the CDR3 is TGTGCCAGCAGCTTAGATTGGGGGCACACTGAAGCTTTCTTT. This rearrangement joins TRBV11-2 to TRBJ1-1; D is perhaps TRBD1 (6 bases). Germline assignment: CDR1 SGHAT and CDR2 FQNNGV. Trimming left V 0 bases short and J 3 bases short, with 8 bases between. This CDR3 is built from 14 residues. Variable domain in full (rest from reference TRBV11-2 and TRBJ1-1): EAGVAQSPRYKIIEKRQSVAFWCNPISGHATLYWYQQILGQGPKLLIQFQNNGVVDDSQLPKDRFSAERLKGVDSTLKIQPAKLEDSAVYLCASSLDWGHTEAFFGQGTRLTVV.

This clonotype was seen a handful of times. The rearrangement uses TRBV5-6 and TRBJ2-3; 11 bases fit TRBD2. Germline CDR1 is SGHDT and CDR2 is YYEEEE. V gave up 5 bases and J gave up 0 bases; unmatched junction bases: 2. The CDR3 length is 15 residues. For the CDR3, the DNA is TGTGCCAGCAGGCGGACTAGCGGGAGCACAGATACGCAGTATTTT. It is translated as CASRRTSGSTDTQYF.